One TCR beta chain is described in this entry. This clone was seen a few times. The antigen it recognizes is unknown. Qualities for individual bases were not recorded, and no much larger clone is one base off. Whole blood was collected in K2EDTA tubes by collaborating institutions according to the institutions' own protocols. For TCRbeta analysis, collaborators shipped samples in one of three forms: frozen whole blood, isolated PBMCs, or DNA extracted from either of those sample types. This record belongs to a study of blood T cell repertoires in COVID-19 (dated by TCRdb to the early 2020s). For the study in its entirety: Collaborator samples came from the United States, Italy and Spain and covered acute and convalescent phases of COVID-19. The material from the prospective study consisted of cDNA or gDNA derived from T cells, B-cell-depleted T cells, or PBMCs. The dataset comprised deeply sampled blood TCRbeta repertoires from subjects exposed to, actively infected with, or recovered from COVID-19. The repertoires were made available in a free public database intended to serve as a resource for research on the immune response to SARS-CoV-2. The samples were drawn from two sources: the first 160 participants of the ongoing ImmuneRACE study, and approximately 1,300 subjects contributed by 6 global collaborators. Nearly every sample came with metadata listing a de-identified subject ID, COVID-19 status, age in years and sex. Where HLA class I and class II types were available, the types were taken from metadata supplied by the sample provider, not from assay-based typing.

Overall study outcomes, separate from this receptor: Clinical and demographic metadata were provided uncurated, with the amount varying by source and participant.

TCRbeta CDR3 regions were amplified from genomic DNA using the immunoSEQ Assay, a bias-controlled multiplex PCR. From the authors' description of their analysis: Within the assay, amplification of reference gene primers was used to estimate how many nucleated cells each sample contained. To quantify the absolute abundance of each unique TCRbeta CDR3 rearrangement, sequence reads were collapsed and filtered. Productive Simpson clonality was computed per sample as the square root of Simpson's diversity index over productive rearrangements. This immuneACCESS table, as held by TCRdb, lists in-frame sequences with V and J called but not all clones. Of the missing ones, under half trace to an unresolved V gene in checked studies; the others have no known cause. V, J and clone size derive from that table, while D and trimming were established from the DNA sequence. This sample comprises 200,000 to 300,000 clones, about four fifths of them detected only once. 3.4% of the sample is taken by the ten largest.

As encoded in the germline V gene, CDR1 is SQVTM while CDR2 is ANQGSEA. Inclusive of the bounding cysteine and phenylalanine, the CDR3 is 15 residues long. Of all the DNA, just the CDR3 is kept, 45 bases in frame from base 1. Here V drops 6 bases and J drops 6 bases, and the junction holds 11 bases not matched to any gene. Recombination joined TRBV29-1 with TRBJ2-2, and TRBD2 matches 9 of the central bases. The sample consisted of peripheral blood. The receptor was derived from a woman aged 18 to 35 with acute or convalescent COVID-19. The CDR3 here reads CSVKRAGGWPGELFF. The DNA sequence is given as TGCAGCGTGAAGAGGGCGGGAGGGTGGCCCGGGGAGCTGTTTTTT.